This TCR beta chain was obtained from a study of T cell responses to AZD1222 COVID-19 vaccine. The CDR3 extends over 11 amino acids. Germline V gene lookup returns CDR1 SGHTA and CDR2 FQGNSA. Trimming stripped 8 bases from V and 0 bases from J, with 4 bases between. As concerns this clone: Its antigen is currently unknown.

The assay was immunoSEQ multiplex PCR, and TCRdb's table has in-frame clones only and misses some. Here the sample spans 95,000 or so clones, 80% to 95% being singletons. Study-level findings and limits: Regions left unmutated in variants are reportedly the target of nearly half of spike-specific TCRs. None of the repertoires were sampled until the peak T cell response had passed. Receipt of two AZD1222 doses was followed by a rise in Spike-specific TCR breadth and depth. At study baseline, merely over 5 AZD1222 recipients were seropositive.

The clonotype originates from an adult who received the AZD1222 COVID-19 vaccine. The genes are TRBV7-2 and TRBJ2-5; no firm D call. The sample consisted of peripheral blood, taken 28 days after the second AZD1222 dose. The CDR3 loop reads CASGNQETQYF. The CDR3 DNA reads as TGTGCCAGCGGGAACCAAGAGACCCAGTACTTC.